The T cell receptor (beta chain) under discussion was sequenced for a study of spatial heterogeneity in lung cancer (dated by TCRdb to between 2018 and 2021). As for the study more broadly: The donors were some 76 patients from the lung TRACERx cohort who had early-stage, untreated non-small cell lung cancer. Follow-up PBMC samples were sequenced whenever the samples were available, and the median time to follow-up was around two years after resection. More beta-chain than alpha-chain transcripts were consistently detected, likely reflecting higher beta-chain transcript abundance. In the raw uncorrected reads, each unique combination of TCR and UMI appeared more than ten times on average. In non-small cell lung cancer, the study quantitatively compared TCR alpha and beta repertoires across several tumor regions, matched nontumor lung, and blood. Nonsynonymous mutation counts, determined by whole-exome sequencing of tumor tissue, were related to features of the TCR repertoire. At surgery, hundreds of tumor regions, almost 65 matched nontumor lung samples and 56 PBMC samples were TCR-sequenced for both alpha and beta chains.

For CDR1 and CDR2, the germline V gene lists SGHRS and YFSETQ. Cut back by 3 bases and 6 bases, the V and J ends lie 14 bases apart. The cysteine opens and the phenylalanine closes a CDR3 of 14 amino acids. Just the 42-base CDR3 DNA is kept, in frame starting at base 1. Taken with the paper, the label for time point translates to: blood at routine non-recurrence follow-up after resection. Whole RNA extracted from tumor and nontumor lung tissue, or from cryopreserved PBMC samples, was used for TCR sequencing without cell sorting. Only patients for whom sufficient RNA was available from at least two tumor regions were selected for TCR sequencing. The full study reports these points: Ubiquitous expanded tumor TCRs were detected in blood more often at tumor resection than at routine follow-up. Comparisons of baseline and follow-up blood repertoires included only around 15 patients. Confirming at a functional level the hypothesis that regional TCRs recognize regional mutations was considered to require additional single-cell paired TCR alpha and beta sequencing.

The library relied on 5' RACE. Sequencing used a NextSeq 500. To allow correction of PCR and sequencing errors, the TCR library protocol tagged every TCR cDNA molecule with a unique molecular identifier. The original pipeline was this. Decombinator tools were used for TCR identification, UMI-based error correction and CDR3 extraction. TCRs above a frequency of 2 per 1,000, corresponding to the top 1% of the tumor frequency distribution, were defined as expanded. Each repertoire was subsampled 100 times to 5,000 TCRs, after which Renyi diversity was computed with the R vegan package. CDR3 similarity networks were constructed using string-kernel similarity of amino acid triplets, with links drawn between CDR3s whose pairwise similarity was above 0.82. In-frame beta chains were kept once TCRdb had trimmed the public reads at Q25 with fastp and called clones with MiXCR. Rows matching on CDR3 protein sequence are summarized as one entry with the most common DNA and genes. The V and J calls shown here were made by TCRdb, not taken from the authors' results. In all, the sample holds 50,000 to 60,000 distinct CDR3 sequences, and around 7.7% of those were seen once. Roughly 37% of the sample is taken by the ten largest.

This clonotype appeared many times. The antigen it recognizes is unknown. No base-level quality is on record; no much larger clone is a single base apart. This sequence originates from a female donor with early-stage non-small cell lung cancer. Here the chain combines TRBV5-1 and TRBJ2-3, with an unclear D gene assignment. This sample comprised PBMCs, obtained at follow-up. The nucleotide sequence is given as TGCGCCAGCAGCTACCCGTTGACGACGGATACGCAGTATTTT. Its protein product is CASSYPLTTDTQYF.